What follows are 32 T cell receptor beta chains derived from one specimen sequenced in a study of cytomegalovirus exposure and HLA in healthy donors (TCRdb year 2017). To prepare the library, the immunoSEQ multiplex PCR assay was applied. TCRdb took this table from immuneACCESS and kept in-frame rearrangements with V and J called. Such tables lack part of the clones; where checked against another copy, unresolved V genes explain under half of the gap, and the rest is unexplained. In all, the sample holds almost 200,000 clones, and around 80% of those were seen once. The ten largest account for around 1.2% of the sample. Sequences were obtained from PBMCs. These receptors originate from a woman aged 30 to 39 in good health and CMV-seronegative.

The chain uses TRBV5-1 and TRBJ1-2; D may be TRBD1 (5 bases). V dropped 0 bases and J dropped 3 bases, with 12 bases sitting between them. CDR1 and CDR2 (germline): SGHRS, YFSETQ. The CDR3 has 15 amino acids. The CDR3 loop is CASSLGAGMDYGYTF. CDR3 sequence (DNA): TGCGCCAGCAGCTTGGGGGCAGGGATGGACTATGGCTACACCTTC.

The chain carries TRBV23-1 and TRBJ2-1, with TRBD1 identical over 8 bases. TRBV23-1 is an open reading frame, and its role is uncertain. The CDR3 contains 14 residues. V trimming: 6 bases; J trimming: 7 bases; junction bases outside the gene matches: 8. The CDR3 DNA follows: TGCGCCAGCAGAGACAGGGGAATAGCGAATGAGCAGTTCTTC. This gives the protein CASRDRGIANEQFF.

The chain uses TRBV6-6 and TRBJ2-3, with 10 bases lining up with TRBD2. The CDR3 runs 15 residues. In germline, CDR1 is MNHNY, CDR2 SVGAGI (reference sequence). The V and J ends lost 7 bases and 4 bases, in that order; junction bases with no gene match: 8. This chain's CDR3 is CASTASGGVADTQYF. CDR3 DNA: TGTGCCAGCACTGCAAGCGGGGGGGTAGCAGATACGCAGTATTTT.

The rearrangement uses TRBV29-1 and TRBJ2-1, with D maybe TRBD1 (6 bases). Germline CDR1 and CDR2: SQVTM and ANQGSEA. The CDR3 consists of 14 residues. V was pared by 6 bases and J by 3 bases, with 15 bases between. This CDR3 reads CSVGTGWFYNEQFF. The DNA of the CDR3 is TGCAGCGTGGGAACAGGGTGGTTCTACAATGAGCAGTTCTTC.

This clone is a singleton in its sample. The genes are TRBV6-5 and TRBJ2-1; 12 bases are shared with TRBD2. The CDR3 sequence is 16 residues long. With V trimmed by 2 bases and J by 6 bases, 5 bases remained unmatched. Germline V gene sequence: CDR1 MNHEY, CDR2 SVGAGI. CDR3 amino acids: CASSYAPSGRANEQFF. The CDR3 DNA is TGTGCCAGCAGTTACGCCCCTAGCGGGAGGGCCAATGAGCAGTTCTTC.

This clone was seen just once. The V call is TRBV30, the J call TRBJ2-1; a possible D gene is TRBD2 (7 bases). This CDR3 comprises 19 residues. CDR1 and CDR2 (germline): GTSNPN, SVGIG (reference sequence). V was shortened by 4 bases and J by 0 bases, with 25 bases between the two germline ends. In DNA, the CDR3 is TGTGCCTGGAAGGGGGGGCACCTCACCCACTTCCTCTCCTACAATGAGCAGTTCTTC. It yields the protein CAWKGGHLTHFLSYNEQFF. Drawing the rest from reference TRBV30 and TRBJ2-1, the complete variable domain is SQTIHQWPATLVQPVGSPLSLECTVEGTSNPNLYWYRQAAGRGLQLLFYSVGIGQISSEVPQNLSASRPQDRQFILSSKKLLLSDSGFYLCAWKGGHLTHFLSYNEQFFGPGTRLTVL.

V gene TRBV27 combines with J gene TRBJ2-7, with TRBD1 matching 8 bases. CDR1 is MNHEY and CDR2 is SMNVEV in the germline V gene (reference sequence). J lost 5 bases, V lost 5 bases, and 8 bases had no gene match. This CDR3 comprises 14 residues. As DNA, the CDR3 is TGTGCCAGCAGTACGACAGGGGTAAGGAACGAGCAGTACTTC. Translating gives CASSTTGVRNEQYF.

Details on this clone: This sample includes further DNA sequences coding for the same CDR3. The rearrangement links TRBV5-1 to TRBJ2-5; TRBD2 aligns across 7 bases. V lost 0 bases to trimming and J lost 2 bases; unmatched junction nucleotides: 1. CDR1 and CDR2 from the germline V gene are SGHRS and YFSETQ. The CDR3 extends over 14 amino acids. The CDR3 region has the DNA TGCGCCAGCAGCTTGGCGGGAGGTCAAGAGACCCAGTACTTC. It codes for CASSLAGGQETQYF.

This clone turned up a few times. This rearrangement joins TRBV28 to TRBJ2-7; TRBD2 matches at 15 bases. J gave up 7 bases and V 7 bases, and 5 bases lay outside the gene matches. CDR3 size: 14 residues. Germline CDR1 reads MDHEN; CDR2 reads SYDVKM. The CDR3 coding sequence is TGTGCCAGCACCGGGACTAGCGGGGGGCCGGAGCAGTACTTC. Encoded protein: CASTGTSGGPEQYF.

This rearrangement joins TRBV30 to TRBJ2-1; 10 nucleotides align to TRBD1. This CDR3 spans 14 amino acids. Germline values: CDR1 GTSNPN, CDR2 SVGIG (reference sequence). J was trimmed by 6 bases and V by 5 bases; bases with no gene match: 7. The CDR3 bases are TGTGCCTGGGACAGGGGGCTGATTTTCAATGAGCAGTTCTTC. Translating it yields CAWDRGLIFNEQFF. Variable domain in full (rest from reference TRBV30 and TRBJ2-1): SQTIHQWPATLVQPVGSPLSLECTVEGTSNPNLYWYRQAAGRGLQLLFYSVGIGQISSEVPQNLSASRPQDRQFILSSKKLLLSDSGFYLCAWDRGLIFNEQFFGPGTRLTVL.

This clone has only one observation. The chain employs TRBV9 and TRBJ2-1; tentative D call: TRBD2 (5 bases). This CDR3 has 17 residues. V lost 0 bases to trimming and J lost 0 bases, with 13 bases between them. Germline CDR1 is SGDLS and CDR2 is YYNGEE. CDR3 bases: TGTGCCAGCAGCGTAGCCCTGCGGGCGGGCTCCTACAATGAGCAGTTCTTC. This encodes CASSVALRAGSYNEQFF.

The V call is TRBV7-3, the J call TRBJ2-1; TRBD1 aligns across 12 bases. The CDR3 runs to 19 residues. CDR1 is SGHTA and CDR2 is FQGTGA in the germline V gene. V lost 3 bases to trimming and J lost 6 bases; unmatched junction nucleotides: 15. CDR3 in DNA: TGTGCCAGCAGCTTCGGGCGGGACAGGGGGCGCGGAGTTGGCAATGAGCAGTTCTTC. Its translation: CASSFGRDRGRGVGNEQFF.

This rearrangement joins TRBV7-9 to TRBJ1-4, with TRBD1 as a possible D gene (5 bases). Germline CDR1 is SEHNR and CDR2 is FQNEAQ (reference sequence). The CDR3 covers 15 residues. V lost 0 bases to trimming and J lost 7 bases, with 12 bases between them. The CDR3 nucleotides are TGTGCCAGCAGCTTAGCGGGCCAGGGAGGTGAAAAACTGTTTTTT. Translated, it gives CASSLAGQGGEKLFF.

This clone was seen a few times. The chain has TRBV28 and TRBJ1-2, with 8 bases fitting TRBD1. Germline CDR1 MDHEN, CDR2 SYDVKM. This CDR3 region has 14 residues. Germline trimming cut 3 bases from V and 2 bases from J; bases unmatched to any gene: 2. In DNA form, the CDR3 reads TGTGCCAGCAGTTTCCAGGGGGCGAACTATGGCTACACCTTC. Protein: CASSFQGANYGYTF.

Here the CDR3 DNA reads TGTGCCAGCAGTGAAGTTAGGACCCAGTACTTC. Translating gives CASSEVRTQYF. The rearrangement links TRBV6-1 to TRBJ2-5, with D unclear. Trimming took off 1 base at V and 7 bases at J, with 4 bases between the two ends. The CDR3 sequence is 11 residues long. The germline V gene encodes CDR1 MNHNS and CDR2 SASEGT.

The CDR3 reads CASSLSAGERYSNQPQHF. The CDR3 DNA follows: TGTGCCAGCAGCTTATCGGCAGGGGAAAGGTATAGCAATCAGCCCCAGCATTTT. The chain employs TRBV7-2 and TRBJ1-5, with a possible D match to TRBD1 (6 bases). The germline V gene has CDR1 SGHTA and CDR2 FQGNSA. V lost 2 bases and J 0 bases, leaving 17 bases between the germline ends. The CDR3 sequence is 18 residues long.

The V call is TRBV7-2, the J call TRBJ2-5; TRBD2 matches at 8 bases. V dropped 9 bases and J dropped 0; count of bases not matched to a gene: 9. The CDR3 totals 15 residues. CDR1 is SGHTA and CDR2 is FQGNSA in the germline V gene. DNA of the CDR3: TGTGCCAGGGCTGGTCCTAGCGGGTACCAAGAGACCCAGTACTTC. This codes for CARAGPSGYQETQYF.

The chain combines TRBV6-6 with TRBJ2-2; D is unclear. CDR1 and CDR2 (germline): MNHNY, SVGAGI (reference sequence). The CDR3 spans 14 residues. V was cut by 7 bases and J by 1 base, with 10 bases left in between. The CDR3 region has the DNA TGTGCCAGCACCTTAGACTGGAACACCGGGGAGCTGTTTTTT. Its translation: CASTLDWNTGELFF.

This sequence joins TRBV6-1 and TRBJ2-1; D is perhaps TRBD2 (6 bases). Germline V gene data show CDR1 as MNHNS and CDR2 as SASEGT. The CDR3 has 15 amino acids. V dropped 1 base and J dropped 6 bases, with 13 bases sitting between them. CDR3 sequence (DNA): TGTGCCAGCAGTGAAGTCGGGAGTTCCCGCAATGAGCAGTTCTTC. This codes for CASSEVGSSRNEQFF.

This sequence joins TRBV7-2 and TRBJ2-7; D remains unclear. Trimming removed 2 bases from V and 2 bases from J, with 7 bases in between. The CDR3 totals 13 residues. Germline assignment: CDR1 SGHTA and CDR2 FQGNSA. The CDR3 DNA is TGTGCCAGCAGCTTAAACCGGGCCTACGAGCAGTACTTC. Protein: CASSLNRAYEQYF.

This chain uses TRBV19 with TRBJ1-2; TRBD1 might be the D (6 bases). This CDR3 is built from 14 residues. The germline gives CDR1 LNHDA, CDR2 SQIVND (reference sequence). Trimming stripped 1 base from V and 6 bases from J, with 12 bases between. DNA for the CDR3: TGTGCCAGTAGTATAGCACAGGGAGACCATGGCTACACCTTC. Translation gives CASSIAQGDHGYTF. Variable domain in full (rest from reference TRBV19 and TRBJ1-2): DGGITQSPKYLFRKEGQNVTLSCEQNLNHDAMYWYRQDPGQGLRLIYYSQIVNDFQKGDIAEGYSVSREKKESFPLTVTSAQKNPTAFYLCASSIAQGDHGYTFGSGTRLTVV.

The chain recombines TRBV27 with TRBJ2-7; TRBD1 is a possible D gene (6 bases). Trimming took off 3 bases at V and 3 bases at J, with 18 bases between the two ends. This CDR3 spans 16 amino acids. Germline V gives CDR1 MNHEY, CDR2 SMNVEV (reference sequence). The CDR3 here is CASSFRKGVAHYEQYF. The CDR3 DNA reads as TGTGCCAGCAGTTTCCGTAAGGGGGTCGCCCACTACGAGCAGTACTTC.

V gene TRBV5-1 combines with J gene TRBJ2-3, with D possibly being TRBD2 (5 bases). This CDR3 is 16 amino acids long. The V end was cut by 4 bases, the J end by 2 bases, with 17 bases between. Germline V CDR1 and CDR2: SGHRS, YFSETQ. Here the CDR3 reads CASSPFGERDTDTQYF. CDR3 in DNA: TGCGCCAGCAGCCCCTTTGGGGAGAGGGACACAGATACGCAGTATTTT.

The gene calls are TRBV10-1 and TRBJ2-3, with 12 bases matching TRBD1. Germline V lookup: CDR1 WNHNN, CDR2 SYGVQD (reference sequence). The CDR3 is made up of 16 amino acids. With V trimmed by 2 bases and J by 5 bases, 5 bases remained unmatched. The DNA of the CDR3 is TGCGCCAGCAGTGAGAGGGGACAGGGGGCGGGAGATACGCAGTATTTT. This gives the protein CASSERGQGAGDTQYF.

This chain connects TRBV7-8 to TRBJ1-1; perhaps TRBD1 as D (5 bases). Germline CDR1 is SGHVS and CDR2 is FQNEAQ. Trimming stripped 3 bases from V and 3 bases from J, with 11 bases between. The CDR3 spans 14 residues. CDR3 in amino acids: CASSFVGGDTEAFF. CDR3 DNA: TGTGCCAGCAGCTTTGTGGGGGGGGACACTGAAGCTTTCTTT.

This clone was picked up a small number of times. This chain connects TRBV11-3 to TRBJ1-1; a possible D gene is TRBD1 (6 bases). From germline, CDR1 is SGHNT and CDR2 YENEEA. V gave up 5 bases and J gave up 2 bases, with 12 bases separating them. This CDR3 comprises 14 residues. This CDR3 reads CASSPGGGNTEAFF. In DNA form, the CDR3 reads TGTGCCAGCAGCCCGGGGGGGGGCAACACTGAAGCTTTCTTT.

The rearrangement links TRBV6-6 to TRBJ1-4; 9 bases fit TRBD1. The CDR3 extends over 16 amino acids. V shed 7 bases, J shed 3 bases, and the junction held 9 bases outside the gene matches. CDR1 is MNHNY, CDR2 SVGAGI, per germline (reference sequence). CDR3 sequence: CASNTGTGRANEKLFF. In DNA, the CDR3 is TGTGCCAGCAACACAGGGACAGGGAGGGCTAATGAAAAACTGTTTTTT.

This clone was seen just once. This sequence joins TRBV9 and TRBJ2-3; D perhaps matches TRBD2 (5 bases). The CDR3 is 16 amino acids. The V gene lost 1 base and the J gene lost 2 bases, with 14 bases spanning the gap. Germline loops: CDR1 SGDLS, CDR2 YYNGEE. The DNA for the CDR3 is TGTGCCAGCAGCGTAAGAGCGGTTTCAAACACAGATACGCAGTATTTT. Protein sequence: CASSVRAVSNTDTQYF.

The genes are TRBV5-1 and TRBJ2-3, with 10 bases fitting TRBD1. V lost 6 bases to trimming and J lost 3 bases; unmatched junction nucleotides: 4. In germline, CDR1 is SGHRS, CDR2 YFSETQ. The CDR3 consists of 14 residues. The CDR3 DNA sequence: TGCGCCAGCAAAAGGACAGGGGGGACAGATACGCAGTATTTT. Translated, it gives CASKRTGGTDTQYF.

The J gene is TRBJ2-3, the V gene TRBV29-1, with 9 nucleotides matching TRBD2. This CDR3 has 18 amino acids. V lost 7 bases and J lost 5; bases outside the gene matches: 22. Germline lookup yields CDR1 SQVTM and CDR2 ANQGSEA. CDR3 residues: CSAGKGPGLALLGDTQYF. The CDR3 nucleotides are TGCAGCGCCGGAAAAGGGCCGGGACTAGCTCTCCTGGGAGATACGCAGTATTTT.

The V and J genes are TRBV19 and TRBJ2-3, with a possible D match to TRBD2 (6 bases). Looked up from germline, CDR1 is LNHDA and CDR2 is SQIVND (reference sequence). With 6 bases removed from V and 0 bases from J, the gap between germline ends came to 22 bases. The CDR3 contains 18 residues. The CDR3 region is CASSSGTGRRGSTDTQYF. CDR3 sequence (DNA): TGTGCCAGTAGCTCCGGGACTGGGAGACGCGGAAGCACAGATACGCAGTATTTT.

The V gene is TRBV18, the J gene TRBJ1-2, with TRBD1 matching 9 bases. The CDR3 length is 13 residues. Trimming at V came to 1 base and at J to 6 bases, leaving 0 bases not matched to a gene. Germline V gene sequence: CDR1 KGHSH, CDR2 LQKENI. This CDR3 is CASSPHRGHGYTF. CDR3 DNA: TGTGCCAGCTCACCACACAGGGGGCATGGCTACACCTTC. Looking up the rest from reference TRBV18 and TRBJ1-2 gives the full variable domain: NAGVMQNPRHLVRRRGQEARLRCSPMKGHSHVYWYRQLPEEGLKFMVYLQKENIIDESGMPKERFSAEFPKEGPSILRIQQVVRGDSAAYFCASSPHRGHGYTFGSGTRLTVV.